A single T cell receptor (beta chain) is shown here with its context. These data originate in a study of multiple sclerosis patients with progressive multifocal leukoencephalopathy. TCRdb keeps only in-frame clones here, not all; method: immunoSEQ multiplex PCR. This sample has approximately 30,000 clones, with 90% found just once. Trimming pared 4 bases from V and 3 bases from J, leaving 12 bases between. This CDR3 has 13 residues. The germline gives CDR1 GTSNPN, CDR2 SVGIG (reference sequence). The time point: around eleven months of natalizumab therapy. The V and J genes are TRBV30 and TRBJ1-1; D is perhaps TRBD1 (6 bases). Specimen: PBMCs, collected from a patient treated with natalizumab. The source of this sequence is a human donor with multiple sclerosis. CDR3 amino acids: CAWTGAGYTEAFF. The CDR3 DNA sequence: TGTGCCTGGACAGGGGCAGGGTACACTGAAGCTTTCTTT.